Listed here are 19 T cell receptor beta chains from one sample, sequenced in a study of PD-1 blockade in classical Hodgkin lymphoma. No patient escaped relapse after autologous stem cell transplantation, and brentuximab vedotin exposure varied. Clones were sequenced by immunoSEQ multiplex PCR, and TCRdb holds only the in-frame ones, with some missing. Here the sample spans 50,000 to 65,000 clones, less than 95% being singletons. The sample consisted of peripheral blood mononuclear cells (PBMCs), taken before the second cycle of nivolumab. The receptors originated from a human donor with classical Hodgkin lymphoma.

The V call is TRBV7-3, the J call TRBJ2-1; the match to TRBD2 covers 9 bases. In germline, CDR1 is SGHTA, CDR2 FQGTGA. The CDR3 is 12 residues long. Losses at the gene ends were 6 bases for V and 9 bases for J; bases not matched to a gene: 3. The CDR3 region has the DNA TGTGCCAGCAGACCGACTAGCGGTGAGCAGTTCTTC. It translates to CASRPTSGEQFF.

V is TRBV19 and J is TRBJ1-1, with 7 bases matching TRBD1. V dropped 4 bases and J dropped 0; count of bases not matched to a gene: 11. The CDR3 is 17 amino acids. Germline assignment: CDR1 LNHDA and CDR2 SQIVND (reference sequence). The DNA of the CDR3 is TGTGCCAGTAGTAACCCAGGGGGAGGGCACATGAACACTGAAGCTTTCTTT. It translates to CASSNPGGGHMNTEAFF.

A few counts support this clone. This chain uses TRBV11-2 with TRBJ1-3; perhaps TRBD1 as D (6 bases). V lost 3 bases to trimming and J lost 0 bases, with 15 bases between them. CDR1 is SGHAT, CDR2 FQNNGV, per germline. This CDR3 has 17 amino acids. Written as DNA, the CDR3 is TGTGCCAGCAGCTTGACCGGGACAAGGTTCTCTGGAAACACCATATATTTT. This sequence encodes CASSLTGTRFSGNTIYF.

The V call is TRBV7-9, the J call TRBJ2-3, with D tentatively TRBD1 or TRBD2 (6 bases each). CDR1 is SEHNR, CDR2 FQNEAQ, per germline (reference sequence). V was clipped by 3 bases and J by 1 base, with 14 bases between them. This CDR3 contains 16 residues. CDR3 sequence: CASSFGGPGGTDTQYF. CDR3 DNA: TGTGCCAGCAGCTTTGGGGGGCCTGGCGGCACAGATACGCAGTATTTT.

The chain uses TRBV7-9 and TRBJ2-7; 7 nucleotides agree with TRBD2. Germline CDR1 SEHNR, CDR2 FQNEAQ (reference sequence). CDR3 length: 15 residues. After removal of 5 bases from V and 3 bases from J, the junction contained 10 bases not matched to a gene. This CDR3 reads CASSLPRGVGYEQYF. The CDR3 DNA reads as TGTGCCAGCAGCCTACCCCGGGGGGTGGGCTACGAGCAGTACTTC.

The chain carries TRBV10-3 and TRBJ1-2, with 7 bases that match TRBD1. The CDR3 has 16 amino acids. The germline gives CDR1 ENHRY, CDR2 SYGVKD. V was pared by 1 base and J by 6 bases, with 11 bases of the junction left unmatched. CDR3: CAISEFAGGGKNGYTF. The CDR3 region has the DNA TGTGCCATCAGTGAGTTCGCAGGGGGTGGTAAGAATGGCTACACCTTC.

The chain recombines TRBV7-2 with TRBJ1-4; 8 bases match TRBD1. Germline assignment: CDR1 SGHTA and CDR2 FQGNSA. The J segment lost 7 bases and the V segment lost 6 bases, leaving 4 bases of the junction unmatched. This CDR3 is 13 amino acids long. The CDR3 sequence is CASSPGGGEKLFF. In nucleotides, the CDR3 is TGTGCCAGCAGTCCAGGGGGCGGTGAAAAACTGTTTTTT.

This chain connects TRBV5-1 to TRBJ2-5; 8 bases are a match to TRBD2. With V trimmed by 3 bases and J by 3 bases, 10 bases remained unmatched. Germline V gene sequence: CDR1 SGHRS, CDR2 YFSETQ. This CDR3 has 16 residues. The CDR3 is CASSSPSGTREETQYF. CDR3 nucleotides: TGCGCCAGCAGCTCACCCTCCGGGACTAGGGAAGAGACCCAGTACTTC.

The chain employs TRBV2 and TRBJ2-7; TRBD2 aligns across 9 bases. CDR3 length: 15 residues. CDR1 is SNHLY and CDR2 is FYNNEI in the germline V gene. J gave up 3 bases and V 4 bases, and 7 bases lay outside the gene matches. The CDR3 bases are TGTGCCAGCAGTGCTAGGCGGGAGGGCCGCTACGAGCAGTACTTC. This translates into CASSARREGRYEQYF.

The genes are TRBV2 and TRBJ1-5, with 7 bases fitting TRBD1. There are 13 residues in the CDR3. Germline assignment: CDR1 SNHLY and CDR2 FYNNEI. V lost 6 bases and J lost 7; bases outside the gene matches: 6. CDR3 nucleotide sequence: TGTGCCAGCAGCCGAACAGGGGAACAGCCCCAGCATTTT. This sequence encodes CASSRTGEQPQHF.

The rearrangement joins TRBV5-5 to TRBJ2-7; TRBD1 aligns across 8 bases. CDR3 size: 14 residues. Germline trimming cut 3 bases from V and 3 bases from J; bases unmatched to any gene: 5. Germline V gene sequence: CDR1 SGHKS, CDR2 YYEKEE (reference sequence). CDR3 DNA: TGTGCCAGCAGCTGGGGGACAGGCATCTACGAGCAGTACTTC. Encoded protein: CASSWGTGIYEQYF.

This chain joins TRBV9 and TRBJ2-7; D gene uncertain. CDR1 is SGDLS and CDR2 is YYNGEE in the germline V gene. Trimming took 4 bases from V and 4 from J, leaving 6 bases between them. CDR3 size: 11 residues. The CDR3 sequence is CASSNGYEQYF. CDR3 nucleotides: TGTGCCAGCAGCAATGGTTACGAGCAGTACTTC.

V usage is TRBV5-1 and J usage is TRBJ2-7; 13 bases agree with TRBD2. The V gene's germline CDR1 is SGHRS and CDR2 YFSETQ. Unmatched junction bases numbered 7, after V lost 4 bases and J lost 0 bases. CDR3 size: 17 residues. The CDR3 protein is CASSPGLAGHVSYEQYF. CDR3 bases: TGCGCCAGCAGCCCGGGACTAGCGGGGCATGTCTCCTACGAGCAGTACTTC. The entire variable domain, with the rest obtained from reference TRBV5-1 and TRBJ2-7, is as follows: KAGVTQTPRYLIKTRGQQVTLSCSPISGHRSVSWYQQTPGQGLQFLFEYFSETQRNKGNFPGRFSGRQFSNSRSEMNVSTLELGDSALYLCASSPGLAGHVSYEQYFGPGTRLTVT.

The chain carries TRBV9 and TRBJ2-1; D call uncertain. Germline values: CDR1 SGDLS, CDR2 YYNGEE. The CDR3 contains 16 residues. V was cut by 3 bases and J by 0 bases, with 13 bases left in between. CDR3 DNA: TGTGCCAGCAGCGGAGGAGACTTTAGCTCCTACAATGAGCAGTTCTTC. This translates into CASSGGDFSSYNEQFF.

V is TRBV6-6 and J is TRBJ1-1; D is unresolved. This CDR3 comprises 14 residues. V was clipped by 8 bases and J by 0 bases, with 13 bases between them. Germline V gene data show CDR1 as MNHNY and CDR2 as SVGAGI (reference sequence). CDR3 DNA sequence: TGTGCCAGCGCTACCCCGGGGTTGAACACTGAAGCTTTCTTT. The encoded protein is CASATPGLNTEAFF.

The rearrangement uses TRBV5-6 and TRBJ1-6; D is ambiguous. The CDR3 contains 12 residues. V gave up 3 bases and J gave up 6 bases, with 4 bases separating them. Germline values: CDR1 SGHDT, CDR2 YYEEEE. In DNA form, the CDR3 reads TGTGCCAGCAGCTGGGGTAATTCACCCCTCCACTTT. Translated, it gives CASSWGNSPLHF.

CDR3 DNA sequence: TGTGCCAGCAGCGCCGAGGGCTCACCCCTCCACTTT. Translation gives CASSAEGSPLHF. The chain carries TRBV9 and TRBJ1-6; the D is unclear. Trimming stripped 3 bases from V and 10 bases from J, with 8 bases between. Germline CDR1 SGDLS, CDR2 YYNGEE. The CDR3 sequence is 12 residues long.

V is TRBV6-6 and J is TRBJ1-2; 7 nucleotides match TRBD1. There are 16 residues in the CDR3. V was clipped by 2 bases and J by 1 base; unmatched bases: 7. Germline CDR1 and CDR2: MNHNY and SVGAGI (reference sequence). CDR3 region: CASSYPGTEGNYGYTF. Here the CDR3 DNA reads TGTGCCAGCAGTTACCCCGGGACAGAGGGTAACTATGGCTACACCTTC.

The V gene is TRBV2, the J gene TRBJ2-3; 10 bases fit TRBD2. This CDR3 contains 17 residues. Trimming cost V 0 bases and J 2 bases; bases outside gene matches: 5. CDR1 SNHLY and CDR2 FYNNEI come from the germline V gene. This CDR3 reads CASSEAAGLADTDTQYF. The CDR3 coding sequence is TGTGCCAGCAGTGAAGCGGCCGGACTAGCGGACACAGATACGCAGTATTTT. Drawing the rest from reference TRBV2 and TRBJ2-3, the complete variable domain is EPEVTQTPSHQVTQMGQEVILRCVPISNHLYFYWYRQILGQKVEFLVSFYNNEISEKSEIFDDQFSVERPDGSNFTLKIRSTKLEDSAMYFCASSEAAGLADTDTQYFGPGTRLTVL.